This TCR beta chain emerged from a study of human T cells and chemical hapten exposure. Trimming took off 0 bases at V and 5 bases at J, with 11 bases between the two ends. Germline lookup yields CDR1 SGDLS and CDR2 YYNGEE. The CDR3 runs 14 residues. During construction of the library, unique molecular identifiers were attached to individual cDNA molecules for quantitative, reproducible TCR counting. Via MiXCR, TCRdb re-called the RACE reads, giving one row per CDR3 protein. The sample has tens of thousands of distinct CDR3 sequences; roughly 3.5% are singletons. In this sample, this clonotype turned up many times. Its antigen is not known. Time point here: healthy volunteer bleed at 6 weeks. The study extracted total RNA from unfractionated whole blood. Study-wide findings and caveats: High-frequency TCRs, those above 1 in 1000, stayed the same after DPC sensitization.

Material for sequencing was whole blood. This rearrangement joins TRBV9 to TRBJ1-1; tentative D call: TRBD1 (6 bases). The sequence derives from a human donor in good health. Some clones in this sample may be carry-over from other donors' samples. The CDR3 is CASSVGGGRTEAFF. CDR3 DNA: TGTGCCAGCAGCGTAGGGGGGGGCAGAACTGAAGCTTTCTTT. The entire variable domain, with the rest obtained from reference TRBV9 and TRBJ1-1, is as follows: DSGVTQTPKHLITATGQRVTLRCSPRSGDLSVYWYQQSLDQGLQFLIQYYNGEERAKGNILERFSAQQFPDLHSELNLSSLELGDSALYFCASSVGGGRTEAFFGQGTRLTVV.